This record looks at one TCR beta chain sequence and its context. Per germline, CDR1 MDHEN and CDR2 SYDVKM. The CDR3 loop spans 11 amino acids. Trimming removed 6 bases from V and 5 bases from J, with 8 bases in between. Reverse transcription of about 0.5 to 1 ug RNA used random hexamers. Across 54 Vbeta and 13 Jbeta, TCR beta CDR3 was amplified with immunoSEQ multiplex PCR. TCRdb ran MiXCR on the immunoSEQ multiplex PCR reads and lists one entry per CDR3 protein. The sample has around 150,000 distinct CDR3 sequences; around 94% are singletons. TEMRA cells were enriched by FACS, while CD8+ and CD4+ T cells were obtained through a negative isolation that was performed magnetically. The sample is drawn from a study of CD8 T cells in Susac syndrome.

The specimen was CD4+ T cells from PBMCs. The chain links TRBV28 to TRBJ2-7, with D hard to call. The receptor was derived from a human donor in good health. The CDR3 loop reads CASRMLNEQYF. The CDR3 bases are TGTGCCAGCAGGATGCTAAACGAGCAGTACTTC.